This TCR beta chain was profiled in a study of blood T cell repertoires in COVID-19. The wider study: T cells, B-cell-depleted T cells, or PBMCs provided the cDNA or gDNA that served as material.

Authors' data handling: Reference gene primer amplification gave estimated nucleated cell counts. The method was immunoSEQ multiplex PCR; TCRdb's version includes in-frame clones alone and lacks a portion of them. V and J calls plus clone size are reproduced from that table; the DNA served to infer D and trimming. The sample lists fewer than 450,000 clones, 85% to 90% seen once, with more than 1% in the top ten. This CDR3 spans 13 amino acids. Trimming cost V 7 bases and J 6 bases; bases outside gene matches: 7. The germline CDR1 and CDR2 sequences are SQVTM and ANQGSEA. Clinical history as reported by participants underpinned cohort assignment. Cohort 3 recovered donors had two negative PCRs, clearance, or symptom resolution.

The sequenced sample consisted of PBMCs or T cells enriched from blood (not recorded which). V usage is TRBV29-1 and J usage is TRBJ1-4; TRBD1 agrees at 8 bases. This TCR came from a woman in her late teens or twenties who had recovered from COVID-19. This chain's CDR3 is CSARTGWDEKLFF. CDR3 DNA: TGCAGCGCCAGGACAGGGTGGGATGAAAAACTGTTTTTT.